Presented here are 3 T cell receptor beta chains from one specimen sequenced in a study of blood T cells in healthy people across ages. It was with a sample-barcoded 5' primer and a J-beta primer mix that a second PCR of roughly 6 to 11 cycles was run. TCRdb reanalysed the 5' RACE reads using MiXCR and keeps one entry per CDR3 protein. The table has roughly 1.5 million distinct CDR3 sequences, approximately 43% seen once. Sequenced input: blood. The receptors derive from a woman younger than 35 in good health.

This clonotype was seen only a few times. V gene TRBV20-1 combines with J gene TRBJ2-1, with D hard to call. V was shortened by 6 bases and J by 10 bases, with 19 bases between the two germline ends. The CDR3 covers 13 residues. Germline CDR1 and CDR2: DFQATT and SNEGSKA (reference sequence). CDR3 bases: TGCAGTGCCCGGTCGAATCCTTGGATGGAGCAGTTCTTC. Translation gives CSARSNPWMEQFF.

This clonotype is a singleton in its sample. The rearrangement links TRBV20-1 to TRBJ1-5, with D uncertain. The CDR3 extends over 14 amino acids. Trimming removed 2 bases from V and 0 bases from J, with 8 bases in between. Germline CDR1 and CDR2: DFQATT and SNEGSKA (reference sequence). In DNA, the CDR3 is TGCAGTGCTAGAACCGGACCTAGCAATCAGCCCCAGCATTTT. It specifies CSARTGPSNQPQHF.

This clonotype has more than one count but fewer than ten. The rearrangement links TRBV6-5 to TRBJ2-5; 8 bases match TRBD2. V gave up 2 bases and J gave up 4 bases; unmatched junction bases: 6. Germline V gene data show CDR1 as MNHEY and CDR2 as SVGAGI. The CDR3 runs 15 residues. DNA of the CDR3: TGTGCCAGCAGTTACGTTGGGACTAGTCTAGAGACCCAGTACTTC. Its translation: CASSYVGTSLETQYF.